What follows are 20 T cell receptor beta chains derived from one specimen sequenced in a study of T cells in Graves' hyperthyroidism and ophthalmopathy. RNA transcripts provided the source from which TCR beta CDR3 regions were amplified. HTBI primers drove first-round RT-PCR of the TCR CDR3. TCRdb re-called the multiplex PCR reads with MiXCR, one entry per CDR3 protein. The profile shows some 270,000 distinct CDR3 sequences, approximately 13% of them singletons. Sequencing used blood. The origin of the receptors is a woman aged 40-49 years with Graves' hyperthyroidism.

This clonotype was observed many times. The V call is TRBV11-2, the J call TRBJ2-7; D unclear. This CDR3 comprises 13 residues. Per the germline V gene, CDR1 is SGHAT and CDR2 is FQNNGV. With 5 bases removed from V and 2 bases from J, the gap between germline ends came to 10 bases. CDR3 residues: CASSLPAAYEQYF. The DNA of the CDR3 is TGTGCCAGCAGCCTCCCGGCCGCCTACGAGCAGTACTTC.

This clonotype was seen many times. The V and J genes are TRBV18 and TRBJ1-2; 7 nucleotides align to TRBD1. The germline V gene has CDR1 KGHSH and CDR2 LQKENI. V dropped 8 bases and J dropped 4; count of bases not matched to a gene: 10. There are 14 residues in the CDR3. The CDR3 region is CASATQTGSYGYTF. CDR3 nucleotide sequence: TGTGCCAGCGCAACGCAGACAGGGAGCTATGGCTACACCTTC.

This clonotype came up a few times. The genes are TRBV15 and TRBJ2-5; D may match TRBD1 or TRBD2 (5 bases each). CDR1 and CDR2 (germline): LNHNV, YYDKDF (reference sequence). CDR3 length equals 14 residues. The V gene lost 2 bases and the J gene lost 5 bases, with 12 bases spanning the gap. In DNA, the CDR3 is TGTGCCACCAGCAGAAACGGGGCAGGGGAGACCCAGTACTTC. Protein sequence: CATSRNGAGETQYF. Supplemented by reference TRBV15 and TRBJ2-5, the full variable domain reads DAMVIQNPRYQVTQFGKPVTLSCSQTLNHNVMYWYQQKSSQAPKLLFHYYDKDFNNEADTPDNFQSRRPNTSFCFLDIRSPGLGDTAMYLCATSRNGAGETQYFGPGTRLLVL.

The table lists this clonotype with many counts. V gene TRBV9 combines with J gene TRBJ1-1, with D unclear. The germline V gene has CDR1 SGDLS and CDR2 YYNGEE. V lost 2 bases, J lost 7 bases, and 18 bases lay in between. The CDR3 is made up of 15 amino acids. CDR3 protein: CASSVLPSSGGEAFF. CDR3 nucleotide sequence: TGTGCCAGCAGCGTTTTGCCGTCGTCGGGCGGTGAAGCTTTCTTT.

The chain is built from TRBV5-1 and TRBJ2-5; D gene unclear. V was shortened by 0 bases and J by 3 bases, with 9 bases between the two germline ends. Germline CDR1 is SGHRS and CDR2 is YFSETQ. The CDR3 sequence is 14 residues long. CDR3 loop: CASSLARSEETQYF. Written as DNA, the CDR3 is TGCGCCAGCAGCTTGGCCCGGTCGGAAGAGACCCAGTACTTC.

This rearrangement joins TRBV5-8 to TRBJ2-1; TRBD2 aligns across 12 bases. This CDR3 has 16 amino acids. Trimming took 2 bases from V and 4 from J; bases not matched to a gene: 4. CDR1 SGHTS and CDR2 YDEGEE come from the germline V gene. The CDR3 region has the DNA TGTGCCAGCAGCTTCCGACTAGCGGGGGTTTACAATGAGCAGTTCTTC. Protein sequence: CASSFRLAGVYNEQFF.

This clonotype was seen at least ten times. V is TRBV7-9 and J is TRBJ1-1; possible D gene TRBD1, 6 bases. The V gene's germline CDR1 is SEHNR and CDR2 FQNEAQ (reference sequence). V was cut by 5 bases and J by 1 base, with 8 bases left in between. The CDR3 runs to 13 residues. The CDR3 coding sequence is TGTGCCAGCAGCCCGACAGGGAACACTGAAGCTTTCTTT. Translated, it gives CASSPTGNTEAFF.

This clonotype has a handful of counts. V and J are TRBV9 and TRBJ2-2; no reliable D call. The CDR3 contains 14 residues. Germline V gene lookup returns CDR1 SGDLS and CDR2 YYNGEE. Trimming removed 4 bases at V and 4 bases at J, with 11 bases between. As DNA, the CDR3 is TGTGCCAGCAGCCCCCCGGCCGCCACCGGGGAGCTGTTTTTT. It specifies CASSPPAATGELFF.

CDR3 loop: CASSQGRGELFF. CDR3 coding DNA: TGTGCCAGCAGCCAGGGCCGCGGGGAGCTGTTTTTT. The chain uses TRBV3-1 and TRBJ2-2; no clear D. The CDR3 loop spans 12 amino acids. Germline CDR1 LGHDT, CDR2 YNNKEL (reference sequence). V was shortened by 3 bases and J by 7 bases, with 6 bases between the two germline ends.

This clonotype was found many times. The J gene is TRBJ1-6, the V gene TRBV28, with TRBD1 matching over 8 bases. The V segment lost 6 bases and the J segment 11 bases; nucleotides outside the gene matches: 9. The CDR3 sequence is 14 residues long. CDR1 MDHEN and CDR2 SYDVKM come from the germline V gene. DNA for the CDR3: TGTGCCAGCAGGCCTGGACAGGGAAGGACACCCCTCCACTTT. Encoded protein: CASRPGQGRTPLHF.

This clonotype was recorded at least ten times. The rearrangement uses TRBV19 and TRBJ1-4; D gene uncertain. Deletions cut 8 bases from V and 1 base from J, with 14 bases between. CDR3 length: 15 amino acids. Germline V gene sequence: CDR1 LNHDA, CDR2 SQIVND (reference sequence). This chain's CDR3 is CASRQPVGTNEKLFF. CDR3 nucleotides: TGTGCCAGTCGCCAGCCGGTGGGAACTAATGAAAAACTGTTTTTT.

This clonotype has more than one count but fewer than ten. The gene calls are TRBV9 and TRBJ1-4; TRBD1 matches 9 bases. CDR1 and CDR2 from the germline V gene are SGDLS and YYNGEE. CDR3 size: 15 residues. The junction had 4 bases not matched to a gene; V was cut back by 4 bases and J by 3 bases. In nucleotides, the CDR3 is TGTGCCAGCAGCTCATGGACAGGGGCTAATGAAAAACTGTTTTTT. As protein: CASSSWTGANEKLFF.

This clonotype was counted at least ten times. The chain recombines TRBV7-8 with TRBJ1-6; D uncertain. The V and J ends lost 2 bases and 7 bases respectively, with 18 bases between them. This CDR3 has 17 amino acids. The germline V gene has CDR1 SGHVS and CDR2 FQNEAQ. CDR3 residues: CASSLSPLRTANSPLHF. For the CDR3, the DNA is TGTGCCAGCAGCTTAAGCCCCTTGAGGACGGCAAATTCACCCCTCCACTTT. Drawing the rest from reference TRBV7-8 and TRBJ1-6, the complete variable domain is GAGVSQSPRYKVAKRGQDVALRCDPISGHVSLFWYQQALGQGPEFLTYFQNEAQLDKSGLPSDRFFAERPEGSVSTLKIQRTQQEDSAVYLCASSLSPLRTANSPLHFGNGTRLTVT.

Regarding this clonotype: This may come from a read error, since a much larger clone is one base off. The DNA for the CDR3 is TGTGCCAGCAGCTCCCCGGGACTAGCGGGAGGCCACGAGCAGTACTTC. Protein sequence: CASSSPGLAGGHEQYF. V usage is TRBV5-5 and J usage is TRBJ2-7; 15 bases map to TRBD2. CDR1 and CDR2 (germline): SGHKS, YYEKEE (reference sequence). CDR3 length equals 16 residues. V gave up 3 bases and J gave up 5 bases; unmatched junction bases: 6.

This clonotype was counted many times. The chain joins TRBV20-1 to TRBJ2-7, with D possibly TRBD2 on 6 matching bases. V dropped 4 bases and J dropped 5 bases, with 9 bases sitting between them. The CDR3 is made up of 11 amino acids. From germline, CDR1 is DFQATT and CDR2 SNEGSKA (reference sequence). In DNA form, the CDR3 reads TGCAGTGCTAAAACGGGGGACGAGCAGTACTTC. Residues: CSAKTGDEQYF.

In this sample, this clonotype turned up many times. This chain connects TRBV6-1 to TRBJ2-1; D remains unclear. The CDR3 totals 14 residues. The germline V gene has CDR1 MNHNS and CDR2 SASEGT. V lost 7 bases, J lost 0 bases, and 10 bases lay in between. For the CDR3, the DNA is TGTGCCAGCACCCTAGGGCCCTCCTACAATGAGCAGTTCTTC. Translating gives CASTLGPSYNEQFF.

The V gene is TRBV7-2, the J gene TRBJ2-7; 7 bases agree with TRBD2. Germline lookup yields CDR1 SGHTA and CDR2 FQGNSA. V lost 8 bases, J lost 3 bases, and 10 bases stayed unmatched. The CDR3 loop spans 14 amino acids. For the CDR3, the DNA is TGTGCCAGCGGACCAAGCGGGAAATACTACGAGCAGTACTTC. Its translation is CASGPSGKYYEQYF.

This clonotype was seen ten or more times. The chain joins TRBV20-1 to TRBJ2-7, with TRBD1 identical over 8 bases. With V trimmed by 6 bases and J by 2 bases, 9 bases remained unmatched. CDR1 and CDR2 from the germline V gene are DFQATT and SNEGSKA (reference sequence). The CDR3 sequence is 14 residues long. CDR3 sequence: CSAQAGTGPYEQYF. The CDR3, as DNA: TGCAGTGCGCAAGCCGGGACAGGTCCCTACGAGCAGTACTTC.

The chain recombines TRBV19 with TRBJ2-2, with 9 positions matching TRBD1. The CDR3 is 15 amino acids. Unmatched junction bases numbered 4, after V lost 3 bases and J lost 5 bases. Per germline, CDR1 LNHDA and CDR2 SQIVND (reference sequence). DNA for the CDR3: TGTGCCAGTAGTATGGGACAGGGACTTACCGGGGAGCTGTTTTTT. As protein: CASSMGQGLTGELFF.

In its sample, this clonotype was seen many times. The V gene is TRBV30, the J gene TRBJ2-5, with 7 bases matching TRBD1. Losses at the gene ends were 5 bases for V and 4 bases for J; bases not matched to a gene: 7. The CDR3 has 13 residues. Germline V gene data show CDR1 as GTSNPN and CDR2 as SVGIG (reference sequence). The CDR3: CAWSLDRRETQYF. The CDR3 bases are TGTGCCTGGTCATTGGACAGGCGAGAGACCCAGTACTTC.